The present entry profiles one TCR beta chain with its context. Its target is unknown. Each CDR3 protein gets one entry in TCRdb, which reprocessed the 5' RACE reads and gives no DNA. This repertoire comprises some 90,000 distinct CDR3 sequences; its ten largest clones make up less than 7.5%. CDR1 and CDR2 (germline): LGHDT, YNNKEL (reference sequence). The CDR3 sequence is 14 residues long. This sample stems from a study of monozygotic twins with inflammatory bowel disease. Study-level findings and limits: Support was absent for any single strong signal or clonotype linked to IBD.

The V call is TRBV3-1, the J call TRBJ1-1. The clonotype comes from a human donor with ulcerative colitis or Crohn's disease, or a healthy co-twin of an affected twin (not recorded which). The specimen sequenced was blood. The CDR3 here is CASSQEDANTEAFF.